This record covers a single T cell receptor beta chain. These data are taken from a study of cytomegalovirus exposure and HLA in healthy donors. Deletions cut 7 bases from V and 8 bases from J, with 14 bases between. CDR1 and CDR2 (germline): SQVTM, ANQGSEA. There are 12 residues in the CDR3. Primers: 60 Vbeta forward and 13 Jbeta reverse. Generated by immunoSEQ multiplex PCR, the TCRdb table keeps only in-frame clones and is missing some. The sample contains approximately 120,000 clones, around 67% of which appear only once. The clonotype was recovered from a man in his 60s in good health and CMV-seropositive. Sequencing input: PBMCs. This chain joins TRBV29-1 and TRBJ2-2; unclear D gene. The CDR3 reads CSGLLPRGELFF. The CDR3 DNA follows: TGCAGCGGCCTACTACCCCGTGGGGAGCTGTTTTTT.